Below are 21 T cell receptor beta chains sequenced from a single sample in a study of tumor and adjacent non-tumor tissue in lung cancer. TCRbeta libraries were built with three rounds of nested PCR, modified from ARM-PCR. TCRdb ran MiXCR on the multiplex PCR reads and lists one entry per CDR3 protein. The data show about 200,000 distinct CDR3 sequences, 71% seen once. RNA was extracted from bulk tissue without any cell sorting. The sequencing sample was made of lung tumor tissue. The receptors shown here come from a man between 60 and 70 years old with non-small cell lung cancer.

Note on this clonotype: A read error may produce the germline difference seen at one junction end. CDR3 bases: TGTACCAGCAGCCTGTTGGGGCCCTTCCCGATGGTCTTC. Its translation is CTSSLLGPFPMVF. The chain combines TRBV5-4 with TRBJ2-1, with a tentative D call TRBD1 (5 bases). The CDR3 is 13 residues long. Germline V gene lookup returns CDR1 SGHNT and CDR2 YYREEE (reference sequence).

In this sample, this clonotype turned up once. CDR3 residues: CSARKGVAAGYTF. Written as DNA, the CDR3 is TGCAGTGCTAGAAAGGGTGTAGCTGCCGGCTACACCTTC. The chain has TRBV20-1 and TRBJ1-2; no reliable D call. The CDR3 spans 13 residues. Germline V gene sequence: CDR1 DFQATT, CDR2 SNEGSKA (reference sequence). Deletions cut 2 bases from V and 8 bases from J, with 15 bases between.

This clonotype was counted only a few times. One base away lies a much larger clone, so this may be a sequencing read error. The chain couples TRBV6-1 to TRBJ2-1, with D tentatively TRBD2 (5 bases). Per germline, CDR1 MNHNS and CDR2 SASEGT. CDR3 length equals 12 residues. In nucleotides, the CDR3 is TGTACCAGCAGGACCGGGGTGGATGAGCAGTTCTTC. Encoded protein: CTSRTGVDEQFF.

Notes on this clonotype: A clone one base away is much larger, so this may be a read error. The chain employs TRBV4-1 and TRBJ2-3; D is possibly TRBD2 (5 bases). The CDR3 is 15 residues long. The germline V gene has CDR1 MGHRA and CDR2 YSYEKL. The CDR3 region has the DNA TGCGCCAGCAGACCCGGACGGTCTAGCACAAATACGCAGTATTTT. This gives the protein CASRPGRSSTNTQYF.

Points on this clonotype: Its ends do not fully match the called genes, so a read error is possible. V usage is TRBV11-3 and J usage is TRBJ2-7; D may be TRBD1 or TRBD2 (5 bases each). Germline V gene lookup returns CDR1 SGHNT and CDR2 YENEEA. There are 13 residues in the CDR3. This CDR3 reads CVSSHMGDHEQYF. The CDR3 DNA sequence: TGTGTCAGCAGCCACATGGGGGATCACGAGCAGTACTTC.

In regard to this clonotype: A much larger clone lies a single base off, so this may be a read error. The rearrangement joins TRBV4-3 to TRBJ2-1; TRBD1 agrees at 12 bases. CDR1 LGHNA and CDR2 YSLEER come from the germline V gene. This CDR3 has 18 residues. V lost 1 base, J lost 8 bases, and 12 bases stayed unmatched. The CDR3 DNA follows: TGCGCCAGCAGCCAAGGTGGGACAGGGGGCTCAGGATACGATGAGCAGTTCTTC. As protein: CASSQGGTGGSGYDEQFF.

As regards this clonotype: A much bigger clone sits one base away, suggesting this may be a read error. The chain couples TRBV20-1 to TRBJ1-1; perhaps TRBD1 as D (5 bases). Germline V CDR1 and CDR2: DFQATT, SNEGSKA (reference sequence). The CDR3 consists of 11 residues. CDR3 sequence: CSTRQTRGAFF. CDR3 nucleotide sequence: TGCAGTACTAGACAGACGAGGGGAGCTTTCTTT.

Comments on this clonotype: This sequence may be a read error, since a much larger clone differs from it by one base. The rearrangement links TRBV6-5 to TRBJ2-2; possible D gene TRBD2, 5 bases. There are 13 residues in the CDR3. In germline, CDR1 is MNHEY, CDR2 SVGAGI. This CDR3 reads CASSYSHTGEPFF. CDR3 coding DNA: TGTGCCAGCAGTTACTCCCACACCGGGGAGCCGTTTTTT.

Worth noting for this clonotype: This clone may be a read error of a much larger clone one base away. The CDR3 nucleotides are TGCAGTGCTGTAGGAGGCGGCTACACCTTC. Encoded protein: CSAVGGGYTF. The rearrangement uses TRBV20-1 and TRBJ1-2, with D unclear. The CDR3 sequence is 10 residues long. Germline lookup yields CDR1 DFQATT and CDR2 SNEGSKA (reference sequence). Trimming left V 5 bases short and J 8 bases short, with 9 bases between.

Notes on this clonotype: A clone one base away is much larger, so this may be a read error. This chain joins TRBV4-1 and TRBJ2-1, with 7 bases that match TRBD1. The CDR3 is made up of 14 amino acids. The germline CDR1 and CDR2 sequences are MGHRA and YSYEKL. CDR3 region: CASTQGDRNNEQFF. The CDR3 DNA reads as TGCGCCAGCACCCAAGGGGACAGAAACAATGAGCAGTTCTTC.

Comments on this clonotype: Lacking the conserved final phenylalanine or tryptophan, this CDR3 likely reflects a read error. The chain recombines TRBV28 with TRBJ2-1, with 11 positions matching TRBD1. The germline CDR1 and CDR2 sequences are MDHEN and SYDVKM. The CDR3 extends over 16 amino acids. The CDR3 sequence: CAGSLPGQGVYNEQFL. DNA of the CDR3: TGTGCCGGCAGTTTGCCGGGACAGGGGGTTTACAATGAGCAGTTCTTA.

This clonotype was observed at least ten times. This sequence joins TRBV20-1 and TRBJ2-1; D ambiguous. Trimming removed 6 bases from V and 3 bases from J, with 9 bases in between. There are 12 residues in the CDR3. CDR1 DFQATT and CDR2 SNEGSKA come from the germline V gene (reference sequence). In DNA, the CDR3 is TGCAGTGCCTGGGAACTCTACAATGAGCAGTTCTTC. It codes for CSAWELYNEQFF.

For this clonotype: One junction end does not reproduce the germline sequence, and a read error may be involved. V usage is TRBV11-3 and J usage is TRBJ1-2; D ambiguous. This CDR3 is 13 amino acids long. CDR1 is SGHNT and CDR2 is YENEEA in the germline V gene. This chain's CDR3 is CTSGDRTLYGYTF. As DNA, the CDR3 is TGTACCAGCGGTGACCGGACCCTCTATGGCTACACCTTC. The full variable domain, its missing parts supplied by reference TRBV11-3 and TRBJ1-2, is EAGVVQSPRYKIIEKKQPVAFWCNPISGHNTLYWYLQNLGQGPELLIRYENEEAVDDSQLPKDRFSAERLKGVDSTLKIQPAELGDSAVYLCTSGDRTLYGYTFGSGTRLTVV.

In regard to this clonotype: A much larger clone is a single base away; this may be a read error. V gene TRBV12-3 or TRBV12-4 combines with J gene TRBJ1-5; D is possibly TRBD1 (5 bases). CDR3 length: 15 amino acids. The CDR3 loop reads CACSPRGGGNQPQHF. CDR3 DNA sequence: TGTGCCTGCAGCCCTCGGGGAGGGGGCAATCAGCCCCAGCATTTT.

Concerning this clonotype itself: This is likely a read error, given that the CDR3 carries no conserved phenylalanine or tryptophan at its end. The V call is TRBV4-2, the J call TRBJ2-3; 12 bases agree with TRBD1. CDR3 length equals 16 residues. In germline, CDR1 is LGHNA, CDR2 YNFKEQ. The J segment lost 4 bases and the V segment lost 7 bases, leaving 9 bases of the junction unmatched. The CDR3 DNA follows: TGTGCCAGCACCGCGGGCGGGACAGGGGGCCCAGATACGCAGTATTAT. It specifies CASTAGGTGGPDTQYY.

The chain has TRBV5-4 and TRBJ2-1; D is possibly TRBD1 or TRBD2 (5 bases each). Trimming removed 6 bases from V and 8 bases from J, with 21 bases in between. CDR1 is SGHNT and CDR2 is YYREEE in the germline V gene (reference sequence). CDR3 length: 15 amino acids. The CDR3 here is CASNFGTIGHYEQFF. CDR3 nucleotides: TGTGCCAGCAACTTCGGGACGATCGGTCACTATGAGCAGTTCTTC.

This clonotype showed up just a few times. CDR3 coding DNA: TGTGCCAGCAGCGGACAGGTCCAAGAGACCCAGTACTTC. It specifies CASSGQVQETQYF. The rearrangement uses TRBV6-1 and TRBJ2-5; 7 nucleotides agree with TRBD1. The V segment lost 6 bases and the J segment 1 base; nucleotides outside the gene matches: 2. The CDR3 runs 13 residues. Germline V lookup: CDR1 MNHNS, CDR2 SASEGT.

This clonotype was detected ten times or more. The chain links TRBV20-1 to TRBJ1-1, with TRBD1 matching over 7 bases. Losses at the gene ends were 6 bases for V and 3 bases for J; bases not matched to a gene: 4. The CDR3 runs 12 residues. Germline CDR1 and CDR2: DFQATT and SNEGSKA (reference sequence). CDR3 protein: CSAPRGDTEAFF. The CDR3 bases are TGCAGTGCACCCAGGGGGGACACTGAAGCTTTCTTT.

This clonotype has ten or more counts. The chain is built from TRBV4-1 and TRBJ2-4, with D perhaps being TRBD1 or TRBD2 (6 bases each). V gave up 1 base and J gave up 5 bases, with 12 bases separating them. This CDR3 spans 15 amino acids. Germline CDR1 reads MGHRA; CDR2 reads YSYEKL. This chain's CDR3 is CASSQVTRQENIQYF. DNA of the CDR3: TGCGCCAGCAGCCAAGTGACTAGACAGGAAAACATTCAGTACTTC.

This clonotype was detected a few times. The rearrangement links TRBV5-1 to TRBJ1-6; D unresolved. Germline V lookup: CDR1 SGHRS, CDR2 YFSETQ. The CDR3 runs 13 residues. V was shortened by 0 bases and J by 10 bases, with 8 bases between the two germline ends. CDR3 loop: CASSLGERSPLHF. In nucleotides, the CDR3 is TGCGCCAGCAGCTTGGGGGAGAGATCACCCCTCCACTTT.

This clonotype was detected many times. The J gene is TRBJ2-7, the V gene TRBV20-1; D tentatively fits TRBD1 or TRBD2 (5 bases each). The CDR3 covers 14 residues. Trimming shortened V by 8 bases and J by 1 base, and 18 bases separated the two germline ends. Germline V CDR1 and CDR2: DFQATT, SNEGSKA (reference sequence). The CDR3 DNA reads as TGCAGTATGATTCCCGGGACCAATTCCTACGAGCAGTACTTC. Its protein is CSMIPGTNSYEQYF.